Presented here are 14 T cell receptor beta chains from one specimen sequenced in a study of low-dose radiotherapy and immunotherapy resistance in tumors. First-strand cDNA used TRAV- and TRBV-specific primers, covering alpha and beta chains. Both a constant-region primer and a V-primer adapter served to amplify TCRs across roughly 20 PCR cycles. TCRdb reprocessed the reads with MiXCR, giving one entry per CDR3 protein. The table lists tens of thousands of distinct CDR3 sequences, 15% to 20% of them singletons, with 2.8% in the top ten. Time point here: before trial treatment. Sample: PBMCs, taken before treatment. All receptors come from a male donor with prostate cancer.

This clonotype has at least ten counts. The chain combines TRBV5-6 with TRBJ2-2; weak D call: TRBD1 (5 bases). The CDR3 sequence is 15 residues long. CDR1 SGHDT and CDR2 YYEEEE come from the germline V gene. V dropped 4 bases and J dropped 4 bases, with 14 bases sitting between them. The CDR3 nucleotides read TGTGCCAGCAGCACCACAGGAGAACCCACCGGGGAGCTGTTTTTT. Amino acids: CASSTTGEPTGELFF.

This clonotype was picked up many times. The rearrangement joins TRBV6-2 or TRBV6-3 to TRBJ1-5; D is ambiguous. The germline CDR1 and CDR2 sequences are MNHEY and SVGEGT. The V gene lost 2 bases and the J gene lost 6 bases, with 8 bases spanning the gap. This CDR3 is 13 amino acids long. The CDR3 is CASSYGRTQPQHF. DNA for the CDR3: TGTGCCAGCAGTTACGGGCGGACTCAGCCCCAGCATTTT.

This clonotype has a count of ten or more. The V call is TRBV24-1, the J call TRBJ2-2, with unresolved D. This CDR3 region has 16 residues. Germline values: CDR1 KGHDR, CDR2 SFDVKD. Trimming cost V 9 bases and J 0 bases, with 16 bases left between them. CDR3 residues: CATRAPVWSNTGELFF. For the CDR3, the DNA is TGTGCCACCCGGGCCCCGGTGTGGTCGAACACCGGGGAGCTGTTTTTT.

This clonotype appeared many times. The V call is TRBV5-5, the J call TRBJ1-4; D is unclear. The CDR3 has 16 residues. Per the germline V gene, CDR1 is SGHKS and CDR2 is YYEKEE (reference sequence). With 3 bases removed from V and 4 bases from J, the gap between germline ends came to 16 bases. CDR3 in amino acids: CASSSEAFLDNEKLFF. The CDR3 bases are TGTGCCAGCAGCTCGGAGGCATTCTTGGATAATGAAAAACTGTTTTTT. The variable domain in full, completed from reference TRBV5-5 and TRBJ1-4, reads DAGVTQSPTHLIKTRGQQVTLRCSPISGHKSVSWYQQVLGQGPQFIFQYYEKEERGRGNFPDRFSARQFPNYSSELNVNALLLGDSALYLCASSSEAFLDNEKLFFGSGTQLSVL.

This clonotype was detected many times. The chain links TRBV7-9 to TRBJ2-1; 10 bases match TRBD2. J gave up 6 bases and V 5 bases, and 13 bases lay outside the gene matches. Germline V gene sequence: CDR1 SEHNR, CDR2 FQNEAQ (reference sequence). The CDR3 has 17 residues. CDR3 coding DNA: TGTGCCAGCAGCAGACAAATAGCGGGGGGAAGTGGCAATGAGCAGTTCTTC. Protein product: CASSRQIAGGSGNEQFF.

This chain joins TRBV10-3 and TRBJ1-2; TRBD1 agrees at 9 bases. V lost 8 bases and J lost 6; bases outside the gene matches: 4. The CDR3 contains 12 residues. Germline CDR1 is ENHRY and CDR2 is SYGVKD. In nucleotides, the CDR3 is TGTGCCATCCAAGGGGACAGGGATGGCTACACCTTC. Translating gives CAIQGDRDGYTF.

This clonotype has at least ten counts. The V call is TRBV7-8, the J call TRBJ2-7; D not resolved. In germline, CDR1 is SGHVS, CDR2 FQNEAQ. The CDR3 has 12 amino acids. Trimming removed 4 bases at V and 7 bases at J, with 11 bases between. CDR3 coding DNA: TGTGCCAGCAGCTCGGACGTTGGGGAGCAGTACTTC. This codes for CASSSDVGEQYF. The whole variable domain, remainder taken from reference TRBV7-8 and TRBJ2-7, is GAGVSQSPRYKVAKRGQDVALRCDPISGHVSLFWYQQALGQGPEFLTYFQNEAQLDKSGLPSDRFFAERPEGSVSTLKIQRTQQEDSAVYLCASSSDVGEQYFGPGTRLTVT.

This clonotype was detected many times. The chain is built from TRBV7-9 and TRBJ2-1; 7 bases fit TRBD1. V gave up 3 bases and J gave up 4 bases; unmatched junction bases: 3. Germline V lookup: CDR1 SEHNR, CDR2 FQNEAQ (reference sequence). The CDR3 extends over 14 amino acids. The CDR3 DNA is TGTGCCAGCAGCTTTGAGGGGGCTTACAATGAGCAGTTCTTC. Residues: CASSFEGAYNEQFF.

This clonotype occurred many times. This chain joins TRBV6-2 or TRBV6-3 and TRBJ1-5, with no clear D. V lost 2 bases to trimming and J lost 3 bases, with 11 bases between them. The CDR3 is 15 amino acids. Germline V gives CDR1 MNHEY, CDR2 SVGEGT. The CDR3 region is CASSYPGDFNQPQHF. The DNA for the CDR3 is TGTGCCAGCAGTTACCCGGGCGATTTCAATCAGCCCCAGCATTTT.

This clonotype came up many times. The rearrangement uses TRBV19 and TRBJ2-2, with D possibly being TRBD2 (5 bases). V lost 7 bases and J lost 6, with 12 bases in between. Per germline, CDR1 LNHDA and CDR2 SQIVND (reference sequence). The CDR3 runs 13 residues. In DNA, the CDR3 is TGTGCCAGTACCACGGACTGGGCCGGGGAGCTGTTTTTT. It translates to CASTTDWAGELFF.

This clonotype has more than one count but fewer than ten. This rearrangement joins TRBV27 to TRBJ2-7, with TRBD1 matching 7 bases. The CDR3 totals 15 residues. CDR1 and CDR2 (germline): MNHEY, SMNVEV (reference sequence). V was clipped by 5 bases and J by 3 bases; unmatched bases: 10. CDR3 residues: CASSRSRDSSYEQYF. The CDR3 nucleotides are TGTGCCAGCAGTAGAAGCCGGGACAGTAGCTACGAGCAGTACTTC.

This clonotype was seen once. V gene TRBV3-1 combines with J gene TRBJ2-1; tentatively, D is TRBD1 (5 bases). Germline assignment: CDR1 LGHDT and CDR2 YNNKEL (reference sequence). V lost 5 bases to trimming and J lost 6 bases, with 8 bases between them. The CDR3 runs 12 residues. The CDR3 bases are TGTGCCAGCAGCAACACAGGCAATGAGCAGTTCTTC. This gives the protein CASSNTGNEQFF.

There are many counts of this clonotype. The rearrangement uses TRBV5-1 and TRBJ1-1; 11 nucleotides line up with TRBD1. This CDR3 has 20 amino acids. The J segment lost 1 base and the V segment lost 3 bases, leaving 17 bases of the junction unmatched. From germline, CDR1 is SGHRS and CDR2 YFSETQ. The CDR3 DNA reads as TGCGCCAGCAGCTCGAGGACCCGGACAGGGGGCGAGGGGCAGAACACTGAAGCTTTCTTT. Residues: CASSSRTRTGGEGQNTEAFF.

This clonotype has ten or more counts. The chain combines TRBV18 with TRBJ1-1; no reliable D call. Germline V gene sequence: CDR1 KGHSH, CDR2 LQKENI. The CDR3 runs 14 residues. The V end was cut by 4 bases, the J end by 1 base, with 10 bases between. CDR3 in DNA: TGTGCCAGCTCACTAAACAAGGGGAACACTGAAGCTTTCTTT. Amino acid sequence: CASSLNKGNTEAFF. The full variable domain, with the rest looked up from reference TRBV18 and TRBJ1-1, is NAGVMQNPRHLVRRRGQEARLRCSPMKGHSHVYWYRQLPEEGLKFMVYLQKENIIDESGMPKERFSAEFPKEGPSILRIQQVVRGDSAAYFCASSLNKGNTEAFFGQGTRLTVV.